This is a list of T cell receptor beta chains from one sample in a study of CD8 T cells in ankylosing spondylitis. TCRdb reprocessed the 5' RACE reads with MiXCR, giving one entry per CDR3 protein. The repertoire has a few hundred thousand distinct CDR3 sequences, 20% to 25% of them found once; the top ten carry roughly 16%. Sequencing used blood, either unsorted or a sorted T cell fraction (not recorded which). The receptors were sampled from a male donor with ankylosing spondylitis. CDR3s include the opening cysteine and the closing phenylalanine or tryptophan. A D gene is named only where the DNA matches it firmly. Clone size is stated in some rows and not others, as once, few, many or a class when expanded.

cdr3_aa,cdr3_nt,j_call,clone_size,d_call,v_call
CASSVVPGQGFGNTIYF,TGTGCCAGCAGCGTGGTCCCGGGACAGGGTTTTGGAAACACCATATATTTT,TRBJ1-3,.,TRBD1,TRBV9
CASSSGPGTGGVHNEQFF,TGTGCCAGCAGTTCAGGTCCCGGGACAGGAGGAGTGCACAATGAGCAGTTCTTC,TRBJ2-1,.,TRBD1,TRBV27
CASSSGAYNEQFF,TGTGCCAGCAGTTCTGGTGCCTACAATGAGCAGTTCTTC,TRBJ2-1,few,.,TRBV12-3/TRBV12-4
CASSIATRRNEQFF,TGTGCCAGTAGTATAGCGACTAGGCGCAATGAGCAGTTCTTC,TRBJ2-1,few,.,TRBV19
CASSLTRAFSGEKLFF,TGCGCCAGCAGCTTGACCCGGGCCTTCAGCGGTGAAAAACTGTTTTTT,TRBJ1-4,few,.,TRBV5-1
CASSEAHGGSSRETQYF,TGTGCCAGCAGTGAAGCGCATGGCGGGTCCTCCAGAGAGACCCAGTACTTC,TRBJ2-5,.,.,TRBV2
CSARAPFGGSTNEKLFF,TGCAGTGCTAGAGCCCCATTCGGAGGGTCAACTAATGAAAAACTGTTTTTT,TRBJ1-4,few,.,TRBV20-1
CASTGTIPGELFF,TGTGCCAGCACTGGGACAATACCCGGGGAGCTGTTTTTT,TRBJ2-2,few,.,TRBV27
CASSQVSLAKNIQYF,TGTGCCAGCAGCCAAGTTTCTCTAGCCAAAAACATTCAGTACTTC,TRBJ2-4,once,.,TRBV4-2
CASSQAFNLAYEQYF,TGCGCCAGCAGCCAGGCGTTTAACCTAGCCTACGAGCAGTACTTC,TRBJ2-7,few,.,TRBV4-1
CASSRTTQEYF,TGTGCCAGCAGCCGGACGACGCAGGAGTATTTT,TRBJ2-3,.,.,TRBV5-6
CASSLTAFNYGYTF,TGTGCCAGCAGTTTGACAGCATTTAACTATGGCTACACCTTC,TRBJ1-2,once,.,TRBV28
CASSYTHRGSYNEQFF,TGTGCCAGCAGTTACACACACAGGGGCTCCTACAATGAGCAGTTCTTC,TRBJ2-1,many,TRBD1,TRBV6-5
CASTVAGEQFF,TGTGCCAGTACCGTAGCGGGTGAGCAGTTCTTC,TRBJ2-1,few,TRBD2,TRBV19
CSARTETATLAGDNEQFF,TGCAGTGCTAGAACTGAGACCGCGACTTTAGCGGGGGACAATGAGCAGTTCTTC,TRBJ2-1,.,TRBD2,TRBV20-1
CASSLSLAGVSQYF,TGTGCCAGCAGTTTGTCACTAGCGGGAGTTTCGCAGTACTTC,TRBJ2-7,few,TRBD2,TRBV28
CASSLFNRGTDTQYF,TGCGCCAGCAGCTTGTTCAACAGGGGTACAGATACGCAGTATTTT,TRBJ2-3,.,TRBD1,TRBV5-1
CATSRDRGGGNTIYF,TGTGCCACCAGCAGAGATCGGGGTGGTGGAAACACCATATATTTT,TRBJ1-3,.,.,TRBV15
CASSLERRTNTGELFF,TGCGCCAGCAGCTTGGAACGGAGGACGAACACCGGGGAGCTGTTTTTT,TRBJ2-2,few,.,TRBV5-1
CSAELAGVETQYF,TGCAGTGCTGAGTTAGCGGGAGTAGAGACCCAGTACTTC,TRBJ2-5,few,TRBD2,TRBV20-1
CASSRDRPTNTGELFF,TGTGCCAGCAGCAGGGACAGGCCCACGAACACCGGGGAGCTGTTTTTT,TRBJ2-2,few,TRBD1,TRBV2
CASSLAAFANTGELFF,TGCGCCAGCAGCTTGGCGGCGTTCGCGAACACCGGGGAGCTGTTTTTT,TRBJ2-2,few,.,TRBV5-1
CASSYGQPPDEQYF,TGCGCCAGCAGCTACGGACAGCCACCCGACGAGCAGTACTTC,TRBJ2-7,few,.,TRBV5-1
CASSFGEGYNEQFF,TGTGCCAGCAGTTTCGGAGAAGGGTACAATGAGCAGTTCTTC,TRBJ2-1,few,.,TRBV12-3/TRBV12-4
CSVEVGRAGEQYF,TGCAGCGTTGAAGTTGGCAGGGCGGGCGAGCAGTACTTC,TRBJ2-7,few,.,TRBV29-1
CASSDRQRQSGNTIYF,TGCGCCAGCAGCGACCGACAGAGGCAGTCTGGAAACACCATATATTTT,TRBJ1-3,.,.,TRBV5-1
CASSNPPRGVRHEQYF,TGTGCCAGCAGCAATCCCCCCCGGGGAGTGAGGCACGAGCAGTACTTC,TRBJ2-7,few,.,TRBV7-9
CASSLVGTSGRATDTQYF,TGTGCCAGCAGTTTAGTCGGGACTAGCGGGAGGGCCACAGATACGCAGTATTTT,TRBJ2-3,.,TRBD2,TRBV28
CSASQTSNEQFF,TGCAGTGCTTCTCAGACTAGCAATGAGCAGTTCTTC,TRBJ2-1,few,.,TRBV20-1
CSAREVASGRALSYEQYF,TGCAGTGCTAGAGAAGTGGCTAGCGGGAGGGCCCTTTCCTACGAGCAGTACTTC,TRBJ2-7,.,TRBD2,TRBV20-1
CASRSVSTTDTQYF,TGTGCCAGCAGGTCCGTCAGTACCACAGATACGCAGTATTTT,TRBJ2-3,.,.,TRBV12-3/TRBV12-4
CASSPLGGGISQPQHF,TGTGCCAGCAGTCCCCTCGGCGGAGGTATCAGTCAGCCCCAGCATTTT,TRBJ1-5,.,.,TRBV28
CASSTRGATEAFF,TGTGCCAGCTCAACCCGGGGGGCAACTGAAGCTTTCTTT,TRBJ1-1,few,.,TRBV18
CASSSLSPIINNYGYTF,TGCGCCAGCAGCTCCCTTTCACCGATCATAAATAACTATGGCTACACCTTC,TRBJ1-2,few,.,TRBV5-1
CASSPLRAYEQYF,TGTGCCAGCAGTCCCCTAAGAGCCTACGAGCAGTACTTC,TRBJ2-7,.,.,TRBV28
CASSFGARSEQFF,TGCGCCAGCAGCTTTGGGGCTAGAAGTGAGCAGTTCTTC,TRBJ2-1,.,.,TRBV5-1
CAWGGWNSLYGYTF,TGTGCCTGGGGCGGGTGGAACAGTCTCTATGGCTACACCTTC,TRBJ1-2,.,.,TRBV30
CASSLLFNTGELFF,TGTGCCAGCAGTTTATTGTTTAACACCGGGGAGCTGTTTTTT,TRBJ2-2,.,.,TRBV7-3
CASSQDRAKETQYF,TGTGCCAGCAGCCAAGATCGCGCCAAAGAGACCCAGTACTTC,TRBJ2-5,many,.,TRBV3-1
CASSLEGPSYEQYF,TGTGCCAGCAGCTTAGAGGGGCCCTCCTACGAGCAGTACTTC,TRBJ2-7,.,.,TRBV11-2
CASRGLAGAPSYNEQFF,TGTGCCAGCAGGGGACTAGCGGGAGCCCCCTCCTACAATGAGCAGTTCTTC,TRBJ2-1,.,TRBD2,TRBV27
CASSLRWAADTQYF,TGTGCCAGCAGCCTGCGGTGGGCGGCAGATACGCAGTATTTT,TRBJ2-3,few,.,TRBV7-9
CASRRGTGDEKLFF,TGCGCCAGCAGACGCGGGACAGGGGATGAAAAACTGTTTTTT,TRBJ1-4,.,TRBD1,TRBV10-2
CAISGGKGRGANQPQHF,TGTGCCATCAGTGGCGGGAAGGGACGAGGGGCCAATCAGCCCCAGCATTTT,TRBJ1-5,few,.,TRBV10-3
CAWSWEVNTEAFF,TGTGCCTGGAGTTGGGAAGTGAACACTGAAGCTTTCTTT,TRBJ1-1,once,.,TRBV30
CASSLVAWLGDKYEQYF,TGTGCCAGCAGCTTAGTGGCTTGGCTAGGGGACAAGTACGAGCAGTACTTC,TRBJ2-7,few,.,TRBV7-2
CASSASLAEGLNEQFF,TGTGCCAGCAGCGCTTCCCTAGCGGAGGGTTTGAATGAGCAGTTCTTC,TRBJ2-1,.,TRBD2,TRBV9
CASSFFTMNTEAFF,TGCGCCAGCAGCTTCTTTACCATGAACACTGAAGCTTTCTTT,TRBJ1-1,.,.,TRBV5-1
CAASLRVSQPQHF,TGTGCCGCTTCGTTAAGAGTGAGTCAGCCCCAGCATTTT,TRBJ1-5,.,.,TRBV19